The T cell receptor beta chain under discussion was sequenced for a study of OX40 agonist ivuxolimab in advanced cancers. The study's findings and limits: Mean expanded clone counts were higher in CD8+ than CD4+ T cells.

V shed 1 base and J shed 7 bases, with 11 bases lying between them. Germline-derived CDR1 and CDR2 are SGHTA and FQGNSA. This CDR3 has 14 residues. With respect to this clone: Its antigen is as yet unknown.

This table comes from immunoSEQ multiplex PCR, and its TCRdb copy is limited to in-frame clones, with some not included. There are about 75,000 clones in the sample; roughly 90% occur only once, and about 0.4% lies in the top ten. The sequence was obtained from an adult with an advanced solid tumor such as melanoma, head and neck, liver or kidney cancer. The sequencing used CD4+ or CD8+ T cells sorted from blood, collected in a trial of the OX40 agonist ivuxolimab. This rearrangement joins TRBV7-2 to TRBJ1-5; no firm D call. DNA of the CDR3: TGTGCCAGCAGCTTAGTCTTCGAAGGCCAGCCCCAGCATTTT. It encodes CASSLVFEGQPQHF.